This T cell receptor beta chain was obtained from a study of T-cell memory formation after mild COVID-19. Study-level results: The authors did not confirm SARS-CoV-2 specificity of second-wave clones peaking day 37.

Per germline, CDR1 SGHVS and CDR2 FQNEAQ. The V gene lost 5 bases and the J gene lost 0 bases, with 14 bases spanning the gap. The CDR3 contains 15 residues. A word on this clonotype: Antigen specificity is unknown.

Constant-segment primers were used for 5'RACE, and the resulting TCR alpha and TCR beta cDNA libraries carried sample barcodes and UMIs. MiXCR was run by TCRdb on the 5' RACE reads, yielding one entry per CDR3 protein. This table holds about 190,000 distinct CDR3 sequences, around 27% found once. Material for sequencing was PBMCs or a T cell subset sorted from them (not recorded which). The receptor was isolated from an adult woman who had mild COVID-19 (a few samples of this study predate the infection). Cell type and time point are not known. V and J are TRBV7-8 and TRBJ2-7, with TRBD2 as a possible D gene (6 bases). CDR3: CASSERGLHSYEQYF. The CDR3 nucleotides are TGTGCCAGCAGCGAAAGGGGACTTCACTCCTACGAGCAGTACTTC. Full variable domain (outside the CDR3, taken from reference TRBV7-8 and TRBJ2-7): GAGVSQSPRYKVAKRGQDVALRCDPISGHVSLFWYQQALGQGPEFLTYFQNEAQLDKSGLPSDRFFAERPEGSVSTLKIQRTQQEDSAVYLCASSERGLHSYEQYFGPGTRLTVT.